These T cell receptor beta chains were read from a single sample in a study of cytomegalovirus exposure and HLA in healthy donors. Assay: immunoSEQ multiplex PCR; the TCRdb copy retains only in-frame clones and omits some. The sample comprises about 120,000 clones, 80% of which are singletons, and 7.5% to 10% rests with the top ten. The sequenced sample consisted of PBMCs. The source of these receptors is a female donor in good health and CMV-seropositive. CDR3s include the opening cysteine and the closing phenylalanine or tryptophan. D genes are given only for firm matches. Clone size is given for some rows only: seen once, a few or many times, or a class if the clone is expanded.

CASRTTLEETQYF TGTGCCAGCAGGACGACTCTAGAAGAGACCCAGTACTTC 13 - TRBV28 few TRBJ2-5
CASSVGTSGGSTDTQYF TGTGCCAGCAGCGTAGGGACTAGCGGGGGTAGCACAGATACGCAGTATTTT 17 TRBD2 TRBV9 few TRBJ2-3
CASSSGGTQYF TGTGCCAGCAGCTCTGGAGGTACGCAGTATTTT 11 - TRBV7-9 - TRBJ2-3
CASSRPDKSPYEQYF TGCGCCAGCAGTCGACCCGACAAGTCCCCCTACGAGCAGTACTTC 15 - TRBV5-1 - TRBJ2-7
CASSGAASTDTQYF TGCGCCAGCAGTGGGGCAGCTAGCACAGATACGCAGTATTTT 14 - TRBV10-1 - TRBJ2-3
CASSVGLEETQYF TGTGCCAGCAGCGTCGGCCTAGAGGAGACCCAGTACTTC 13 - TRBV9 - TRBJ2-5
CASSWTANTGELFF TGTGCCAGCTCATGGACAGCGAACACCGGGGAGCTGTTTTTT 14 - TRBV18 once TRBJ2-2
CASSFRDRVTGANVLTF TGTGCCAGCAGCTTCCGGGACAGGGTTACTGGGGCCAACGTCCTGACTTTC 17 TRBD1 TRBV7-8 - TRBJ2-6
CASSTLDSMNTEAFF TGTGCCAGCTCAACCCTTGACAGCATGAACACTGAAGCTTTCTTT 15 - TRBV18 - TRBJ1-1
CASSVGTGRTDTQYF TGTGCCAGCAGTGTGGGGACAGGGAGGACAGATACGCAGTATTTT 15 TRBD1 TRBV2 - TRBJ2-3
CASSFRPPLAKNIQYF TGTGCCAGCAGCTTTCGTCCTCCCTTAGCCAAAAACATTCAGTACTTC 16 - TRBV5-6 - TRBJ2-4
CASSSSGSGETQYF TGTGCCAGCAGCAGTAGCGGTTCGGGGGAGACCCAGTACTTC 14 - TRBV7-9 - TRBJ2-5
CASRPPGESSSYNSPLHF TGTGCCAGCAGGCCACCGGGAGAGTCGAGCTCCTATAATTCACCCCTCCACTTT 18 - TRBV28 - TRBJ1-6
CAGGLVGTGELFF TGTGCCGGCGGACTAGTGGGTACCGGGGAGCTGTTTTTT 13 TRBD2 TRBV6-6 - TRBJ2-2
CASSYVGDLNEQFF TGTGCCAGCAGTTACGTGGGAGATCTTAATGAGCAGTTCTTC 14 - TRBV6-5 - TRBJ2-1